A selection of T cell receptor beta chains follows, all from one sample in a study of blood T cell repertoires in COVID-19. Assay used: immunoSEQ multiplex PCR; TCRdb lists only in-frame clones, some missing. The sample consists of 150,000 to 200,000 clones, under 90% of them appearing once. The sequenced sample consisted of peripheral blood. These receptors all come from a woman aged 80 or over with acute or convalescent COVID-19. Each CDR3 is given with its conserved first and last residue. D genes are given only for firm matches. The size entry is marked missing in some rows and otherwise reads once, few, many or a size class.

size: once
length: 14
D: TRBD1
V: TRBV7-3
J: TRBJ1-1
DNA: TGTGCCAGCAGCGCCCAGGGGGCGAACACTGAAGCTTTCTTT
CDR3: CASSAQGANTEAFF

size: .
length: 14
D: TRBD2
V: TRBV3-1/TRBV3-2
J: TRBJ2-7
DNA: TGTGCCAGCAGCCCACTAGCGGGAGTATACGAGCAGTACTTC
CDR3: CASSPLAGVYEQYF

size: .
length: 18
D: TRBD2
V: TRBV3-1/TRBV3-2
J: TRBJ2-5
DNA: TGTGCCAGCAGCCAGGGTAGGACTAGCGGGAGCCACGGGGAGACCCAGTACTTC
CDR3: CASSQGRTSGSHGETQYF

size: .
length: 15
D: .
V: TRBV7-9
J: TRBJ1-5
DNA: TGTGCCAGCAGCTCTGGGGGGGCCAGCAATCAGCCCCAGCATTTT
CDR3: CASSSGGASNQPQHF

size: .
length: 13
D: .
V: TRBV29-1
J: TRBJ1-2
DNA: TGCAGCGTTGCCAGGGGACCTGTCTATGGCTACACCTTC
CDR3: CSVARGPVYGYTF

size: .
length: 13
D: TRBD1
V: TRBV19
J: TRBJ1-2
DNA: TGTGCCAGTACCCGGGACAGGCTCGACGGCTACACCTTC
CDR3: CASTRDRLDGYTF

size: once
length: 15
D: TRBD1
V: TRBV28
J: TRBJ2-1
DNA: TGTGCCAGCGACAAATCAGGGGGCGGGCGGAATGAGCAGTTCTTC
CDR3: CASDKSGGGRNEQFF

size: .
length: 14
D: .
V: TRBV6-5
J: TRBJ2-2
DNA: TGTGCCAGCCCGGGGGGACAGAACACCGGGGAGCTGTTTTTT
CDR3: CASPGGQNTGELFF

size: .
length: 12
D: .
V: TRBV5-6
J: TRBJ1-6
DNA: TGTGCCAGCAGCTGGGAAAACAGGGATCTCCACTTT
CDR3: CASSWENRDLHF

size: .
length: 14
D: .
V: TRBV2
J: TRBJ1-5
DNA: TGTGCCAGCAGTGGGGGCCAGTCCAATCAGCCCCAGCATTTT
CDR3: CASSGGQSNQPQHF

size: .
length: 13
D: .
V: TRBV6-5
J: TRBJ2-7
DNA: TGTGCCAGCATCGGGACTCCGGCCTACGAGCAGTACTTC
CDR3: CASIGTPAYEQYF

size: .
length: 15
D: .
V: TRBV5-4
J: TRBJ2-5
DNA: TGTGCCAGCAGCTTGGCGGGGATTGGGCAAGAGACCCAGTACTTC
CDR3: CASSLAGIGQETQYF

size: .
length: 15
D: .
V: TRBV3-1/TRBV3-2
J: TRBJ1-5
DNA: TGTGCCAGCAGCCAAGGGGAGGGGGGCAAGCAGCCCCAGCATTTT
CDR3: CASSQGEGGKQPQHF

size: .
length: 16
D: TRBD2
V: TRBV4-2
J: TRBJ2-1
DNA: TGTGCCAGCAGCCAAGATTTGCGGGGGGGATTCTATGAGCAGTTCTTC
CDR3: CASSQDLRGGFYEQFF

size: .
length: 15
D: .
V: TRBV6-5
J: TRBJ2-3
DNA: TGTGCCAGCAGTCCCAAGGGACTCCCCACAGATACGCAGTATTTT
CDR3: CASSPKGLPTDTQYF

size: .
length: 13
D: .
V: TRBV9
J: TRBJ1-5
DNA: TGTGCCAGCAGCGCGGGAGAGAATCAGCCCCAGCATTTT
CDR3: CASSAGENQPQHF

size: .
length: 14
D: TRBD1
V: TRBV18
J: TRBJ1-4
DNA: TGTGCCAGCTCCCCCGGGACAGGGACCGAAAAACTGTTTTTT
CDR3: CASSPGTGTEKLFF

size: .
length: 15
D: TRBD2
V: TRBV28
J: TRBJ2-7
DNA: TGTGCCAGCAGTTTTAGGCTAGCGGGACTCTACGAGCAGTACTTC
CDR3: CASSFRLAGLYEQYF

size: .
length: 12
D: .
V: TRBV11-2
J: TRBJ1-1
DNA: TGTGCCAGCAGCTTGGGCAGGTCGGGGTTCCGGTTT
CDR3: CASSLGRSGFRF

size: .
length: 14
D: .
V: TRBV5-6
J: TRBJ2-7
DNA: TGTGCCAGCAGCTTGGGGCAGACATGGAACGAGCAGTACTTC
CDR3: CASSLGQTWNEQYF

size: once
length: 14
D: .
V: TRBV4-1
J: TRBJ2-1
DNA: TGCGCCAGCAGCCCGGGGACACTTTACAATGAGCAGTTCTTC
CDR3: CASSPGTLYNEQFF

size: .
length: 12
D: .
V: TRBV30
J: TRBJ2-5
DNA: TGTGCCTGGAATAGCGGCCAAGAGACCCAGTACTTC
CDR3: CAWNSGQETQYF

size: many
length: 14
D: TRBD1
V: TRBV7-9
J: TRBJ2-5
DNA: TGTGCCAGCAGCTTTAGGACAGGCGCAGAGACCCAGTACTTC
CDR3: CASSFRTGAETQYF

size: .
length: 14
D: .
V: TRBV28
J: TRBJ1-4
DNA: TGTGCCAGCAGTTTCAGGGGAACTAATGAAAAACTGTTTTTT
CDR3: CASSFRGTNEKLFF

size: .
length: 17
D: TRBD1
V: TRBV6-1
J: TRBJ1-4
DNA: TGTGCCAGCAGAGAAAGGCTGGGACAGCCCGGCGATGAAAAACTGTTTTTT
CDR3: CASRERLGQPGDEKLFF

size: .
length: 16
D: TRBD1
V: TRBV15
J: TRBJ1-2
DNA: TGTGCCACCAGCAGTTGGGACAGGCCATCTAACTATGGCTACACCTTC
CDR3: CATSSWDRPSNYGYTF

size: once
length: 15
D: TRBD2
V: TRBV6-5
J: TRBJ2-1
DNA: TGTGCCAGCATAGAGATTGCGGGAGGGCAGCGTGAGCAGTTCTTC
CDR3: CASIEIAGGQREQFF

size: .
length: 17
D: .
V: TRBV19
J: TRBJ1-2
DNA: TGTGCCAGTAGTATCGATTATGGGGCCAGGGGAGACTATGGCTACACCTTC
CDR3: CASSIDYGARGDYGYTF

size: few
length: 19
D: .
V: TRBV13
J: TRBJ2-6
DNA: TGTGCCAGCAGCTTAGCCACTGGACAGCGCCTCTCTGGGGCCAACGTCCTGACTTTC
CDR3: CASSLATGQRLSGANVLTF